This T cell receptor (beta chain) was sequenced in a study of blood T cell repertoires in COVID-19. Whole-study context: Samples representing acute and convalescent COVID-19 were sourced from the United States, Italy and Spain.

As to this clone: Germline is not matched at one junction end, which may reflect a read error.

From germline, CDR1 is LNHDA and CDR2 SQIVND (reference sequence). CDR3 length equals 13 residues. Study processing details: Amplification from reference gene primers served as the basis for estimated nucleated cell counts. Sequencing used immunoSEQ multiplex PCR; TCRdb keeps in-frame clones, though not all of them. The D gene and trimming were derived from the DNA, and the V and J assignments and clone size from that table. Of about 210,000 clones listed, approximately 80% are singletons. This TCR derives from a woman of 80 years or more with COVID-19, enrolled during active disease. The V gene is TRBV19, the J gene TRBJ1-2; 10 bases fit TRBD1. The source material was peripheral blood. In DNA, the CDR3 is TGTGCCAGTAGTACTCGGGACAGGGGTGAAGAGGCCTTC. It is translated as CASSTRDRGEEAF. The complete variable domain, with remaining parts taken from reference TRBV19 and TRBJ1-2, reads DGGITQSPKYLFRKEGQNVTLSCEQNLNHDAMYWYRQDPGQGLRLIYYSQIVNDFQKGDIAEGYSVSREKKESFPLTVTSAQKNPTAFYLCASSTRDRGEEAFGSGTRLTVV.